Each of the 17 T cell receptor beta chains below was sequenced from the same sample in a study of early T cells in non-severe SARS-CoV-2 infection. TCRdb re-analysed the 5' RACE reads in MiXCR, keeping a single row per CDR3 protein. The data show about 70,000 distinct CDR3 sequences, around 10% seen once. The sequencing sample was made of whole blood. These receptors all come from an adult who was a healthcare worker with PCR-confirmed SARS-CoV-2 infection or an uninfected control (not recorded which).

This clonotype was observed a handful of times. The CDR3 loop is CASSPETGEWNGYTF. CDR3 nucleotide sequence: TGCGCCAGCAGCCCCGAGACAGGGGAATGGAATGGCTACACCTTC. This sequence joins TRBV4-1 and TRBJ1-2, with 8 bases fitting TRBD1. The J segment lost 6 bases and the V segment lost 4 bases, leaving 10 bases of the junction unmatched. The CDR3 loop spans 15 amino acids. CDR1 and CDR2 from the germline V gene are MGHRA and YSYEKL.

The J gene is TRBJ1-2, the V gene TRBV6-5, with a tentative D call TRBD1 (5 bases). The germline CDR1 and CDR2 sequences are MNHEY and SVGAGI. There are 13 residues in the CDR3. The V end was cut by 6 bases, the J end by 2 bases, with 10 bases between. The CDR3 coding sequence is TGTGCCAGCAGCCAGGGTCGGAACTATGGCTACACCTTC. Protein product: CASSQGRNYGYTF.

In this sample, this clonotype turned up many times. The CDR3 DNA is TGTGCCAGCAGCCCAAGGGGTTTTAACACAGATACGCAGTATTTT. As protein: CASSPRGFNTDTQYF. The chain has TRBV5-6 and TRBJ2-3; weak D call: TRBD1 (5 bases). Trimming removed 4 bases at V and 2 bases at J, with 14 bases between. The CDR3 runs to 15 residues. Germline V CDR1 and CDR2: SGHDT, YYEEEE. The full variable domain, its missing parts supplied by reference TRBV5-6 and TRBJ2-3, is DAGVTQSPTHLIKTRGQQVTLRCSPKSGHDTVSWYQQALGQGPQFIFQYYEEEERQRGNFPDRFSGHQFPNYSSELNVNALLLGDSALYLCASSPRGFNTDTQYFGPGTRLTVL.

At least ten counts were recorded for this clonotype. The chain recombines TRBV7-2 with TRBJ1-5; D is unclear. The germline V gene has CDR1 SGHTA and CDR2 FQGNSA. The CDR3 has 14 residues. V lost 4 bases to trimming and J lost 4 bases, with 11 bases between them. The chain's CDR3 is CASSSGGTNQPQHF. DNA of the CDR3: TGTGCCAGCAGCTCCGGTGGTACTAATCAGCCCCAGCATTTT.

This clonotype was seen ten or more times. The genes are TRBV3-1 and TRBJ1-1; D remains ambiguous. The CDR3 totals 14 residues. From germline, CDR1 is LGHDT and CDR2 YNNKEL (reference sequence). Trimming left V 4 bases short and J 3 bases short, with 12 bases between. CDR3 amino acids: CASSPKWVDTEAFF. The CDR3 bases are TGTGCCAGCAGCCCGAAGTGGGTGGACACTGAAGCTTTCTTT.

This CDR3 reads CASTSDGGSGNTIYF. DNA for the CDR3: TGTGCCAGCACGTCGGACGGAGGCTCTGGAAACACCATATATTTT. The rearrangement links TRBV2 to TRBJ1-3; D not resolved. CDR1 and CDR2 from the germline V gene are SNHLY and FYNNEI. The V end lost 7 bases, the J end lost 0 bases, and 13 bases lay between the germline ends. The CDR3 has 15 residues.

This clonotype was observed a handful of times. The V call is TRBV20-1, the J call TRBJ1-5, with 10 positions matching TRBD1. Germline CDR1 reads DFQATT; CDR2 reads SNEGSKA (reference sequence). The CDR3 runs 14 residues. Germline trimming cut 5 bases from V and 4 bases from J; bases unmatched to any gene: 5. Here the CDR3 DNA reads TGCAGTGCTCTGCCGGGACAGGGGAATCAGCCCCAGCATTTT. This encodes CSALPGQGNQPQHF.

This clonotype was counted many times. The chain joins TRBV20-1 to TRBJ2-1, with a tentative D call TRBD1 (5 bases). V dropped 1 base and J dropped 9 bases, with 16 bases sitting between them. There are 14 residues in the CDR3. The germline gives CDR1 DFQATT, CDR2 SNEGSKA (reference sequence). CDR3 nucleotide sequence: TGCAGTGCTAGAGGGCAGGGCGAGGTTCCTGAGCAGTTCTTC. It is translated as CSARGQGEVPEQFF.

This clonotype was seen only a few times. The J gene is TRBJ2-7, the V gene TRBV7-2; D is possibly TRBD2 (6 bases). V was pared by 6 bases and J by 1 base, with 16 bases between. CDR1 is SGHTA, CDR2 FQGNSA, per germline. The CDR3 has 15 amino acids. DNA of the CDR3: TGTGCCAGCAGGACCCGACTAGTCGGTTCCTACGAGCAGTACTTC. It encodes CASRTRLVGSYEQYF.

This clonotype was found many times. The V gene is TRBV6-6, the J gene TRBJ1-1; maybe TRBD1 (6 bases). V gave up 0 bases and J gave up 3 bases, with 14 bases separating them. CDR1 is MNHNY, CDR2 SVGAGI, per germline (reference sequence). The CDR3 is 16 amino acids. CDR3 DNA: TGTGCCAGCAGTTACTCTGGGGGCAGAGGAGACACTGAAGCTTTCTTT. This sequence encodes CASSYSGGRGDTEAFF.

This clonotype was seen many times. The rearrangement links TRBV18 to TRBJ2-3, with D uncertain. V lost 2 bases to trimming and J lost 0 bases, with 6 bases between them. The CDR3 has 14 amino acids. Germline CDR1 KGHSH, CDR2 LQKENI. The CDR3 DNA follows: TGTGCCAGCTCACCAATGGCTAGCACAGATACGCAGTATTTT. Residues: CASSPMASTDTQYF.

V usage is TRBV7-3 and J usage is TRBJ2-7; either TRBD1 or TRBD2 may supply D (5 bases each). Between the trimmed V and J ends, which lost 2 bases and 5 bases, there was a span of 16 bases. Germline-derived CDR1 and CDR2 are SGHTA and FQGTGA. The CDR3 is 15 amino acids. The CDR3 sequence: CASSLAPGTLNEQYF. The CDR3 nucleotides are TGTGCCAGCAGCTTAGCTCCCGGGACGCTCAACGAGCAGTACTTC.

This clonotype has more than one count but fewer than ten. V and J are TRBV5-4 and TRBJ2-1; no firm D call. The CDR3 covers 12 residues. The ends were cut back, 1 base at V and 7 bases at J, with 6 bases in the middle. Germline V gene data show CDR1 as SGHNT and CDR2 as YYREEE (reference sequence). The CDR3 region is CASSLLENEQFF. The DNA of the CDR3 is TGTGCCAGCAGCTTGTTAGAGAATGAGCAGTTCTTC.

The table lists this clonotype with many counts. The rearrangement joins TRBV12-3 or TRBV12-4 to TRBJ2-1; 13 bases line up with TRBD2. The CDR3 loop spans 15 amino acids. The ends lost 5 bases at V and 9 bases at J; junction bases unmatched: 7. CDR3 sequence: CASSPTSGGAGEQFF. CDR3 coding DNA: TGTGCCAGCAGTCCTACTAGCGGGGGGGCCGGTGAGCAGTTCTTC.

The chain combines TRBV7-8 with TRBJ2-3; D unresolved. The CDR3 is 12 residues long. Trimming removed 1 base at V and 8 bases at J, with 7 bases between. Germline V gene sequence: CDR1 SGHVS, CDR2 FQNEAQ. The CDR3 coding sequence is TGTGCCAGCAGCTTAGGGGCCAGTACGCAGTATTTT. Translating it yields CASSLGASTQYF. Filled out from reference TRBV7-8 and TRBJ2-3, the complete variable domain reads GAGVSQSPRYKVAKRGQDVALRCDPISGHVSLFWYQQALGQGPEFLTYFQNEAQLDKSGLPSDRFFAERPEGSVSTLKIQRTQQEDSAVYLCASSLGASTQYFGPGTRLTVL.

The table lists this clonotype with many counts. The chain couples TRBV3-1 to TRBJ2-7; D perhaps matches TRBD1 (5 bases). Per the germline V gene, CDR1 is LGHDT and CDR2 is YNNKEL (reference sequence). Trimming left V 0 bases short and J 9 bases short, with 12 bases between. The CDR3 extends over 13 amino acids. The CDR3 region has the DNA TGTGCCAGCAGCCAAGAGGAGCAGGGTACGCAGTACTTC. It specifies CASSQEEQGTQYF.

The chain combines TRBV4-3 with TRBJ2-3; D possibly corresponds to TRBD1 (5 bases). CDR1 is LGHNA, CDR2 YSLEER, per germline. The CDR3 sequence is 15 residues long. Trimming removed 0 bases at V and 5 bases at J, with 12 bases between. CDR3 in amino acids: CASSQDRVKGDTQYF. In DNA form, the CDR3 reads TGCGCCAGCAGCCAAGACAGGGTCAAGGGAGATACGCAGTATTTT.